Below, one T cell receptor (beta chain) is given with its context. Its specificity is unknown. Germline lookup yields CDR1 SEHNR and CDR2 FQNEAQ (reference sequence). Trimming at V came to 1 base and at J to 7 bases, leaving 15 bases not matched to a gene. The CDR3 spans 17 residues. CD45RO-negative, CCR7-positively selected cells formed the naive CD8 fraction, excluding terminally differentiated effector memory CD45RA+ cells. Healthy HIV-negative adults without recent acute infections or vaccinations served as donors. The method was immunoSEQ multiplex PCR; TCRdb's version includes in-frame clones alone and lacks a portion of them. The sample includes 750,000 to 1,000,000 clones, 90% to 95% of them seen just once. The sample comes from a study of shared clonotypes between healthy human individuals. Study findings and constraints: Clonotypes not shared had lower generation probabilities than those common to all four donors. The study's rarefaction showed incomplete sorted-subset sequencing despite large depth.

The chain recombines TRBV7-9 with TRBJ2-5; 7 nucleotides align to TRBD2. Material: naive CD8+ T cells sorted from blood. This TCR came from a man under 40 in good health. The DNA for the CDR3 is TGTGCCAGCAGCTTAGTCGGGGGAGGGCTCCGGCAATGGACCCAGTACTTC. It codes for CASSLVGGGLRQWTQYF.